This T cell receptor beta chain was retrieved from a study of blood T cell repertoires in COVID-19. Study information: The samples span acute and convalescent COVID-19 from the United States, Italy and Spain.

V was clipped by 3 bases and J by 5 bases; unmatched bases: 12. The CDR3 runs to 18 residues. CDR1 and CDR2 from the germline V gene are MNHEY and SMNVEV (reference sequence). This clone was seen a few times. TCRdb keeps only in-frame clones here, not all; method: immunoSEQ multiplex PCR. Counted here are fewer than 350,000 clones, more than 70% occurring once; the ten biggest clones make up 1.5% to 2%. The chain joins TRBV27 to TRBJ2-1, with 11 bases matching TRBD2. The TCR was taken from a woman aged 25-40 years with COVID-19, enrolled during active disease. Sequenced input: peripheral blood. The CDR3 region has the DNA TGTGCCAGCAGTTTTACGGTACTAGCGGGGGCGGCTGACAATGAGCAGTTCTTC. This sequence encodes CASSFTVLAGAADNEQFF.